These T cell receptor beta chains were read from a single sample in a study of T cell responses to AZD1222 COVID-19 vaccine. Sequencing was performed with immunoSEQ multiplex PCR; in TCRdb, only in-frame clones are kept and a portion is missing. The repertoire holds approximately 180,000 clones, over 80% seen once, with 4% to 4.5% in the top ten. The sequences come from peripheral blood, collected 28 days after the second dose of the MenACWY control vaccine. These receptors were obtained from an adult who received the MenACWY meningococcal vaccine as a control. The conserved cysteine and the conserved F or W are not part of the CDR3 here. A D gene is named only where the DNA matches it firmly. The size entry is marked missing in some rows and otherwise reads once, few, many or a size class.

cdr3_aa: SASWVVAGDLRYEQY; j_call: TRBJ2-7; v_call: TRBV20-1; clone_size: .; d_call: TRBD2
cdr3_aa: ASSEPGMNTEAF; j_call: TRBJ1-1; v_call: TRBV10-2; clone_size: once; d_call: .
cdr3_aa: ASSQETVGNGGYT; j_call: TRBJ1-2; v_call: TRBV3-1/TRBV3-2; clone_size: many; d_call: .
cdr3_aa: ASSLQQGNYEQY; j_call: TRBJ2-7; v_call: TRBV5-4; clone_size: .; d_call: TRBD1
cdr3_aa: ASATAGDNEQF; j_call: TRBJ2-1; v_call: TRBV28; clone_size: .; d_call: TRBD2
cdr3_aa: ASLSGGAGEQY; j_call: TRBJ2-7; v_call: TRBV28; clone_size: .; d_call: TRBD1
cdr3_aa: ASSNDRGEVKAF; j_call: TRBJ1-1; v_call: TRBV19; clone_size: .; d_call: TRBD1
cdr3_aa: ASSQGRYDSNYGYT; j_call: TRBJ1-2; v_call: TRBV14; clone_size: .; d_call: .
cdr3_aa: ASSPSGTGRDNEQF; j_call: TRBJ2-1; v_call: TRBV6-2/TRBV6-3; clone_size: .; d_call: TRBD1
cdr3_aa: ASSGGTWDIQY; j_call: TRBJ2-4; v_call: TRBV6-6; clone_size: .; d_call: .
cdr3_aa: ASRREEKLF; j_call: TRBJ1-4; v_call: TRBV5-5; clone_size: .; d_call: .
cdr3_aa: ASSSRFTGVYEQY; j_call: TRBJ2-7; v_call: TRBV19; clone_size: .; d_call: TRBD1
cdr3_aa: ASSVADEQY; j_call: TRBJ2-7; v_call: TRBV12-3/TRBV12-4; clone_size: .; d_call: .
cdr3_aa: ASRGLGQAGEKLF; j_call: TRBJ1-4; v_call: TRBV6-5; clone_size: .; d_call: TRBD1
cdr3_aa: ASTARGHNEKLF; j_call: TRBJ1-4; v_call: TRBV5-1; clone_size: .; d_call: .
cdr3_aa: AWSASTGSYT; j_call: TRBJ1-2; v_call: TRBV30; clone_size: .; d_call: .
cdr3_aa: ASSKTGGRQETQY; j_call: TRBJ2-5; v_call: TRBV7-9; clone_size: .; d_call: TRBD1
cdr3_aa: ASSPGWGSPLH; j_call: TRBJ1-6; v_call: TRBV5-4; clone_size: .; d_call: .
cdr3_aa: ASSFSASGNEQF; j_call: TRBJ2-1; v_call: TRBV27; clone_size: .; d_call: .
cdr3_aa: ASTMTGTGELF; j_call: TRBJ2-2; v_call: TRBV28; clone_size: .; d_call: .
cdr3_aa: ASSGWTGMASEQF; j_call: TRBJ2-1; v_call: TRBV5-1; clone_size: .; d_call: TRBD1
cdr3_aa: ASSPGTSREQY; j_call: TRBJ2-7; v_call: TRBV6-4; clone_size: .; d_call: TRBD2
cdr3_aa: AWSVGSGGGSSYNEQF; j_call: TRBJ2-1; v_call: TRBV30; clone_size: .; d_call: TRBD2
cdr3_aa: ASSQGVTYEQY; j_call: TRBJ2-7; v_call: TRBV3-1/TRBV3-2; clone_size: .; d_call: .
cdr3_aa: ASSLGMGGHNQPQH; j_call: TRBJ1-5; v_call: TRBV7-9; clone_size: .; d_call: .
cdr3_aa: ASSPQKGEGVVYGYT; j_call: TRBJ1-2; v_call: TRBV6-6; clone_size: .; d_call: .
cdr3_aa: ASRTSNWDRGTYEQY; j_call: TRBJ2-7; v_call: TRBV28; clone_size: .; d_call: TRBD1
cdr3_aa: ASSQGTTDTQY; j_call: TRBJ2-3; v_call: TRBV4-1; clone_size: .; d_call: .
cdr3_aa: ASSQDFSGGRNSPLH; j_call: TRBJ1-6; v_call: TRBV4-2; clone_size: .; d_call: .
cdr3_aa: ATSDLRLGRETQY; j_call: TRBJ2-5; v_call: TRBV24-1; clone_size: once; d_call: .
cdr3_aa: ATSDTGTGAYEQY; j_call: TRBJ2-7; v_call: TRBV24-1; clone_size: .; d_call: TRBD1
cdr3_aa: ASTAGQGFQETQY; j_call: TRBJ2-5; v_call: TRBV2; clone_size: .; d_call: TRBD1
cdr3_aa: ASSQGVRTANEQY; j_call: TRBJ2-7; v_call: TRBV4-3; clone_size: .; d_call: .
cdr3_aa: ASSLYPGLRGNQPQH; j_call: TRBJ1-5; v_call: TRBV28; clone_size: .; d_call: .